This TCR beta chain was identified during a study of blood T cell repertoires in COVID-19. The wider study: Spain, Italy and the United States supplied samples that represented acute and convalescent COVID-19. Sources were T cells, B-cell-depleted T cells, or PBMCs; the material itself was cDNA or gDNA.

Methods used by the authors: Reference gene primer amplification gave nucleated cell count estimates. The protocol was immunoSEQ multiplex PCR, while the TCRdb copy is restricted to in-frame clones and leaves out a portion. The DNA gave D and trimming, while V, J and clone size come from that table. The sample lists about 61,000 clones, about nine tenths occurring once. Germline CDR1 is LNHDA and CDR2 is SQIVND (reference sequence). The CDR3 sequence is 16 residues long. The ends lost 5 bases at V and 3 bases at J; junction bases unmatched: 11. The sample consisted of peripheral blood. This chain links TRBV19 with TRBJ2-7; TRBD1 matches at 9 bases. The TCR comes from a woman aged 50 to 65 with active or convalescent COVID-19. CDR3 sequence reads: CASSPGTGMVVYEQYF. Written as DNA, the CDR3 is TGTGCCAGTAGTCCCGGGACAGGGATGGTTGTCTACGAGCAGTACTTC.